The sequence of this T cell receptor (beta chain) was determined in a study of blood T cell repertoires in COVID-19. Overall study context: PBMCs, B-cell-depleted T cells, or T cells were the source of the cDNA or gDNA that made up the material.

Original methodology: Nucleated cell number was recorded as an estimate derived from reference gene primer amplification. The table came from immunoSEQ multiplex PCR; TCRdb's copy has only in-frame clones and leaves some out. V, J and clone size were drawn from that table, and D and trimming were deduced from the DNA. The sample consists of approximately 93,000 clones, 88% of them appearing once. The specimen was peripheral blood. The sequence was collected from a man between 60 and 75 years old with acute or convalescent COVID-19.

The CDR3: CASSPLSGNGELFF. In nucleotides, the CDR3 is TGTGCCAGCAGTCCATTGTCGGGGAACGGGGAGCTGTTTTTT. The genes are TRBV9 and TRBJ2-2; a weak D match, TRBD2 (5 bases). Germline values: CDR1 SGDLS, CDR2 YYNGEE. V lost 5 bases and J 7 bases, leaving 15 bases between the germline ends. CDR3 length: 14 amino acids.